The source of this T cell receptor beta chain is a study of T cells after yellow fever vaccination. For the study at large: Some fractions had low cell numbers, and these were prepared with SMART-Seq v4 Ultra Low Input.

Points from the study as a whole: From the bulk population, abundant clonotypes could contaminate and appear within FACS-sorted repertoires. A secondary response was less intense yet reached its peak sooner, at day 5 versus 15.

On this clonotype itself: The antigen is unknown.

The 5'RACE template-switching step produced TCR cDNA and added a universal primer site and UMIs. TCRdb re-called the 5' RACE reads with MiXCR, one entry per CDR3 protein. In the table there are some 110,000 distinct CDR3 sequences, roughly 8.9% of which are singletons. The CDR3 runs to 14 residues. Germline lookup yields CDR1 SGHRS and CDR2 YFSETQ. Germline trimming cut 1 base from V and 4 bases from J; bases unmatched to any gene: 4. The chain is built from TRBV5-1 and TRBJ2-7, with 8 bases matching TRBD1. The sample consisted of CD8+ T cells sorted from PBMCs, taken 45 days after the yellow fever booster vaccination. The TCR sequence derives from a man younger than 40 who received the YFV17D yellow fever vaccine. Here the CDR3 DNA reads TGCGCCAGCAGCTTGCTAGGACAGGGTTACGAGCAGTACTTC. Protein sequence: CASSLLGQGYEQYF.